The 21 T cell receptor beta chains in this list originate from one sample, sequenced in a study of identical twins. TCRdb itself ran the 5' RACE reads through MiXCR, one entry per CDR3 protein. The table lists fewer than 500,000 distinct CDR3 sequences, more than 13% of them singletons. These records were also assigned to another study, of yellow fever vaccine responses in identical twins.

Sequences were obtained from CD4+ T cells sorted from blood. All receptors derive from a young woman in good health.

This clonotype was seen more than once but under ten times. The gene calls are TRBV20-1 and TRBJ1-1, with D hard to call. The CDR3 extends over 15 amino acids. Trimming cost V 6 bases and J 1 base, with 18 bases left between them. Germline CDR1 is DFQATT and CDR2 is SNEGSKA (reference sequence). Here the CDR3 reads CSAQDRAQWNTEAFF. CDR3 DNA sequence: TGCAGTGCCCAGGACCGGGCGCAGTGGAACACTGAAGCTTTCTTT.

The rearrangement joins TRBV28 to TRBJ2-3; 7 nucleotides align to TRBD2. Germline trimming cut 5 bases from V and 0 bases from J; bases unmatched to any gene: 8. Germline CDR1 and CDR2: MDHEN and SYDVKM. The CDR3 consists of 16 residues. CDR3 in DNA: TGTGCCAGCAGTGAGAGCGGGACTCCTAGCACAGATACGCAGTATTTT. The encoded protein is CASSESGTPSTDTQYF.

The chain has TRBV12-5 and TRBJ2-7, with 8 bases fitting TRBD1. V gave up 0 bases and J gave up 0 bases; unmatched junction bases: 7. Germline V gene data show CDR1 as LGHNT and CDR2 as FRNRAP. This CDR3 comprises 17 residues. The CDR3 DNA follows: TGTGCTAGTGGTTTGGTTCTTGGACAGGGAAACTCCTACGAGCAGTACTTC. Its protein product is CASGLVLGQGNSYEQYF.

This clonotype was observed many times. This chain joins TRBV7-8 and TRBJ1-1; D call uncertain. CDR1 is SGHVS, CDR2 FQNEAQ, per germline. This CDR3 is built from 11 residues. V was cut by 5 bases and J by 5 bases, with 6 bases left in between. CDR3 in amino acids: CASSPKTEAFF. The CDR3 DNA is TGTGCCAGCAGCCCGAAGACTGAAGCTTTCTTT. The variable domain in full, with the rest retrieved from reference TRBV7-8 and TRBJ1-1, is GAGVSQSPRYKVAKRGQDVALRCDPISGHVSLFWYQQALGQGPEFLTYFQNEAQLDKSGLPSDRFFAERPEGSVSTLKIQRTQQEDSAVYLCASSPKTEAFFGQGTRLTVV.

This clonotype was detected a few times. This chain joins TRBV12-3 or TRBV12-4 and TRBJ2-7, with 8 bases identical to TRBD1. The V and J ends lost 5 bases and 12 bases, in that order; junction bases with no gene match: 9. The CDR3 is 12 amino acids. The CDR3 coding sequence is TGTGCCAGCAGTCAATCCGGACAGGGACTGTACTTC. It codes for CASSQSGQGLYF.

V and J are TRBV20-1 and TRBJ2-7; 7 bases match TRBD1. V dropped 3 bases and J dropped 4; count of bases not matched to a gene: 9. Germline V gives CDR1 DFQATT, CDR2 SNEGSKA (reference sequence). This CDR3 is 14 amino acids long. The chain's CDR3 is CSASPDRVMYEQYF. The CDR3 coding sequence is TGCAGTGCTAGTCCAGACAGGGTAATGTACGAGCAGTACTTC.

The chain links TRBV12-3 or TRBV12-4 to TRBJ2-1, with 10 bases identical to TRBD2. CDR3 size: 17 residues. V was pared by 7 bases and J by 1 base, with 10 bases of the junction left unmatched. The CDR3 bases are TGTGCCAGCAATTGGGGGCTAGCGGGAGATTCCTACAATGAGCAGTTCTTC. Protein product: CASNWGLAGDSYNEQFF.

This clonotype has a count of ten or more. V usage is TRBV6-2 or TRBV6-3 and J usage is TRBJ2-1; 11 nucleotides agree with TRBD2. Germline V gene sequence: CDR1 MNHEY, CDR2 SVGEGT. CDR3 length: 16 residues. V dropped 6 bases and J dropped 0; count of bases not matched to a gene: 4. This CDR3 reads CASRTGLADSYNEQFF. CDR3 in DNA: TGTGCCAGCAGAACGGGACTAGCGGACTCCTACAATGAGCAGTTCTTC.

The CDR3 nucleotides are TGTGCCAGCAGCCAATCTGAACAGCAGTACTTC. Protein: CASSQSEQQYF. The chain carries TRBV3-1 and TRBJ2-4; D not certain. CDR3 length: 11 amino acids. The V gene lost 2 bases and the J gene lost 13 bases, with 9 bases spanning the gap. The V gene's germline CDR1 is LGHDT and CDR2 YNNKEL (reference sequence).

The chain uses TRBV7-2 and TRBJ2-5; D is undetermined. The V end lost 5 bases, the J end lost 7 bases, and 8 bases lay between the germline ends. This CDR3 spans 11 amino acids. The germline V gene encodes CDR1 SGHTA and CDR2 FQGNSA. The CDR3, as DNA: TGTGCCAGCAGCCGGTACGGGACCCAGTACTTC. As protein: CASSRYGTQYF.

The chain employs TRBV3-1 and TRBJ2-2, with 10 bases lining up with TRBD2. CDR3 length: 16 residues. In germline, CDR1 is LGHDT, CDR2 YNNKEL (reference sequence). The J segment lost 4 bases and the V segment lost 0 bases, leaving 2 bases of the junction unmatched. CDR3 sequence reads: CASSQDLAGVTGELFF. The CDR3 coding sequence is TGTGCCAGCAGCCAAGATCTAGCGGGAGTCACCGGGGAGCTGTTTTTT.

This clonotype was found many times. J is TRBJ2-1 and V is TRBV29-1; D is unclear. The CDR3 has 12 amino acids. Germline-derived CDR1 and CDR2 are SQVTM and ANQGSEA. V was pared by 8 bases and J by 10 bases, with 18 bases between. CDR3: CSSLSGSREQFF. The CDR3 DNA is TGCAGCTCACTTTCCGGCTCGCGGGAGCAGTTCTTC.

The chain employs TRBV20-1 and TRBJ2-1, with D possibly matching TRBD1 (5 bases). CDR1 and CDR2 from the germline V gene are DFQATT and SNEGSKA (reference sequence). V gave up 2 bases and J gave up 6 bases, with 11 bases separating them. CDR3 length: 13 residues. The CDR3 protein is CSARRQGGNEQFF. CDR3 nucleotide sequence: TGCAGTGCTAGAAGGCAGGGCGGCAATGAGCAGTTCTTC.

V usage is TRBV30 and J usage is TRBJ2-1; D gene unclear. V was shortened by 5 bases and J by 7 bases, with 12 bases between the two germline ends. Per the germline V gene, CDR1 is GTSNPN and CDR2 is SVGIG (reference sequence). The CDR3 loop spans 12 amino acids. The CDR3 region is CAWGRSWNEQFF. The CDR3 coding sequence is TGTGCCTGGGGACGGTCGTGGAATGAGCAGTTCTTC. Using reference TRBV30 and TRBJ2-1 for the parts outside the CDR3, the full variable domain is SQTIHQWPATLVQPVGSPLSLECTVEGTSNPNLYWYRQAAGRGLQLLFYSVGIGQISSEVPQNLSASRPQDRQFILSSKKLLLSDSGFYLCAWGRSWNEQFFGPGTRLTVL.

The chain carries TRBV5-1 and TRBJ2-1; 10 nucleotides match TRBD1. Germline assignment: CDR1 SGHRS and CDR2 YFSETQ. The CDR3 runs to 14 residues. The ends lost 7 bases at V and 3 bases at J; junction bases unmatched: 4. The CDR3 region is CASYGTGVYNEQFF. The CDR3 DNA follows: TGCGCCAGCTACGGGACAGGGGTCTACAATGAGCAGTTCTTC.

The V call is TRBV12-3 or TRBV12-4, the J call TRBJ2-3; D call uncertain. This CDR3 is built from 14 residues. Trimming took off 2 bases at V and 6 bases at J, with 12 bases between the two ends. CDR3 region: CASSLSSLGDTQYF. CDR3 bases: TGTGCCAGCAGTTTATCTAGTCTCGGCGATACGCAGTATTTT.

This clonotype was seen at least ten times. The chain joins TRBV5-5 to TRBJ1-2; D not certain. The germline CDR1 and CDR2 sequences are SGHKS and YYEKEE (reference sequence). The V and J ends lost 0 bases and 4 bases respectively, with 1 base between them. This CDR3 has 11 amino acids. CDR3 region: CASSLAYGYTF. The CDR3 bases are TGTGCCAGCAGCTTGGCCTATGGCTACACCTTC.

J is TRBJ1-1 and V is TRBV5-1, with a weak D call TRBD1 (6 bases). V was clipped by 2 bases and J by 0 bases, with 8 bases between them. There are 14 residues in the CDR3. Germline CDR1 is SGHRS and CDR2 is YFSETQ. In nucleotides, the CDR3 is TGCGCCAGCAGCTTCGGGACACTGAACACTGAAGCTTTCTTT. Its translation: CASSFGTLNTEAFF.

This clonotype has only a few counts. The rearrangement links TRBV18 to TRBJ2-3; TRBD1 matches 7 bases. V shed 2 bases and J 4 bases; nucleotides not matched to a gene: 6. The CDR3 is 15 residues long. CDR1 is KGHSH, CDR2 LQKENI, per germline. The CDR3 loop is CASSPMTGLPDTQYF. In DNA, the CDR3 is TGTGCCAGCTCACCAATGACAGGGCTTCCAGATACGCAGTATTTT.

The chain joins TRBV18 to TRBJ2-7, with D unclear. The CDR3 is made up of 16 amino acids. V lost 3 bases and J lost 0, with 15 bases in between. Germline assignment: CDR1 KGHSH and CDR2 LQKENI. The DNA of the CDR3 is TGTGCCAGCTCACCCAGCGCTGGAGCCACCTCCTACGAGCAGTACTTC. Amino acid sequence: CASSPSAGATSYEQYF.

CDR3 DNA sequence: TGCAGCGCCCACGCGAAGGGGACCGGGGAGCTGTTTTTT. Translating gives CSAHAKGTGELFF. The V gene is TRBV29-1, the J gene TRBJ2-2; D possibly corresponds to TRBD1 (5 bases). The germline V gene has CDR1 SQVTM and CDR2 ANQGSEA. V shed 7 bases and J shed 5 bases, with 14 bases lying between them. This CDR3 is 13 amino acids long.